Below are 8 T cell receptor beta chains sequenced from a single sample in a study of blood T cells in healthy people across ages. A sample-barcoded 5' primer and a J-beta primer mix were used in a second PCR of roughly 7 to 11 cycles. From the 5' RACE reads, TCRdb called clonotypes with MiXCR, one entry per CDR3 protein. This table has about 1.4 million distinct CDR3 sequences, approximately 59% appearing once. Sequenced: blood. These receptors all stem from a man between 18 and 29 years old in good health.

The chain carries TRBV7-9 and TRBJ2-7; D is perhaps TRBD1 (7 bases). The CDR3 runs 16 residues. The germline CDR1 and CDR2 sequences are SEHNR and FQNEAQ (reference sequence). Trimming cost V 2 bases and J 2 bases, with 16 bases left between them. The CDR3 nucleotides read TGTGCCAGCAGCTTAACGACAGGGACTCAGACCTACGAGCAGTACTTC. This encodes CASSLTTGTQTYEQYF.

The V and J genes are TRBV5-1 and TRBJ2-7, with D possibly matching TRBD2 (5 bases). The CDR3 contains 15 residues. V was cut by 3 bases and J by 3 bases, with 16 bases left in between. CDR1 is SGHRS, CDR2 YFSETQ, per germline. The CDR3 spells CASSWETNPYYEQYF. The DNA of the CDR3 is TGCGCCAGCAGCTGGGAGACAAACCCCTACTACGAGCAGTACTTC. The whole variable domain, filled in from reference TRBV5-1 and TRBJ2-7, reads KAGVTQTPRYLIKTRGQQVTLSCSPISGHRSVSWYQQTPGQGLQFLFEYFSETQRNKGNFPGRFSGRQFSNSRSEMNVSTLELGDSALYLCASSWETNPYYEQYFGPGTRLTVT.

The V gene is TRBV9, the J gene TRBJ2-4, with TRBD2 matching over 8 bases. The J call may be wrong; the DNA end is better matched by TRBJ2-7. The CDR3 loop spans 14 amino acids. Germline V gene sequence: CDR1 SGDLS, CDR2 YYNGEE. CDR3 bases: TGTGCCAGCAGCGTAGGCTTGCGGGAGGACGAGCAGTACTTC. Translated, it gives CASSVGLREDEQYF.

The rearrangement joins TRBV12-3 or TRBV12-4 to TRBJ2-7; D is ambiguous. CDR3 length: 14 amino acids. V lost 2 bases and J lost 1, with 9 bases in between. Here the CDR3 reads CASSLIVGSYEQYF. CDR3 sequence (DNA): TGTGCCAGCAGTTTAATCGTCGGATCCTACGAGCAGTACTTC.

This rearrangement joins TRBV18 to TRBJ1-1, with 7 bases fitting TRBD1. With V trimmed by 6 bases and J by 5 bases, 9 bases remained unmatched. Germline loops: CDR1 KGHSH, CDR2 LQKENI. This CDR3 is 14 amino acids long. Here the CDR3 DNA reads TGTGCCAGCTCCTTAGGGGGCTCACAAACTGAAGCTTTCTTT. Residues: CASSLGGSQTEAFF.

The chain joins TRBV6-2 or TRBV6-3 to TRBJ2-4; 8 nucleotides agree with TRBD2. The DNA end is a closer match to TRBJ2-5, so the J assignment may be wrong. CDR1 is MNHEY and CDR2 is SVGEGT in the germline V gene. This CDR3 has 14 residues. The CDR3 nucleotides are TGTGCCAGCAGTTCGGGGGGGCCGGGAGAGACCCAGTACTTC. It is translated as CASSSGGPGETQYF.

The chain uses TRBV4-1 and TRBJ1-2; 9 nucleotides line up with TRBD1. V lost 2 bases and J lost 4; bases outside the gene matches: 5. Germline assignment: CDR1 MGHRA and CDR2 YSYEKL. The CDR3 has 15 residues. The CDR3 coding sequence is TGCGCCAGCAGCCAAAAGGGGACAGGGACCTATGGCTACACCTTC. It codes for CASSQKGTGTYGYTF.

The rearrangement uses TRBV15 and TRBJ1-4; 10 bases are shared with TRBD1. Germline V gene data show CDR1 as LNHNV and CDR2 as YYDKDF (reference sequence). V was clipped by 4 bases and J by 0 bases; unmatched bases: 11. The CDR3 loop spans 19 amino acids. The CDR3 loop reads CATSIEPVGQGATNEKLFF. The CDR3 DNA is TGTGCCACCAGCATTGAACCTGTAGGACAGGGGGCAACTAATGAAAAACTGTTTTTT. The entire variable domain, with the rest obtained from reference TRBV15 and TRBJ1-4, is as follows: DAMVIQNPRYQVTQFGKPVTLSCSQTLNHNVMYWYQQKSSQAPKLLFHYYDKDFNNEADTPDNFQSRRPNTSFCFLDIRSPGLGDTAMYLCATSIEPVGQGATNEKLFFGSGTQLSVL.